Listed below are T cell receptor beta chains from one sample, sequenced in a study of tumor-infiltrating lymphocytes in primary liver carcinoma. One entry per CDR3 protein results from TCRdb running MiXCR on the multiplex PCR reads. The sample has hundreds of thousands of distinct CDR3 sequences, about 60% seen once. The specimen was peripheral blood. All receptors derive from a man between 35 and 55 years old with primary liver carcinoma and hepatitis B virus infection. Both conserved end residues are part of each CDR3. The order of the fields is J gene, V gene, CDR3 length, CDR3 protein.

TRBJ2-7,TRBV4-3,16,CASSHFGTSGSYEQCF
TRBJ1-4,TRBV12-3/TRBV12-4,15,CASRRLRDNNEELFF
TRBJ1-2,TRBV10-3,14,CAIRGTDSNYGYTF
TRBJ1-6,TRBV10-2,14,CASNRQGGNSHLHF
TRBJ2-6,TRBV5-1,16,CASSHGTSSGANVLTF
TRBJ2-1,TRBV11-1,15,CAISSLVGGYNEQFF
TRBJ1-4,TRBV5-5,13,CASSLGLNEKLLF
TRBJ2-3,TRBV5-6,16,CASSSLGRQSTDTQYF
TRBJ1-5,TRBV12-3/TRBV12-4,15,CASTEDHQGGQPQHF
TRBJ2-2,TRBV7-9,13,CASSSKSTGELFF
TRBJ2-7,TRBV5-4,14,CTSIKDRGLYEQYF
TRBJ2-4,TRBV11-1,17,CANRFPGTSGTKSIQYF
TRBJ1-2,TRBV6-1,11,CTSTRDHGYTF
TRBJ1-2,TRBV6-2/TRBV6-3,15,CASSPPPDRGYGYTF
TRBJ2-2,TRBV7-8,14,CASSLRWDTGELFF
TRBJ2-6,TRBV6-2/TRBV6-3,14,CASSWFSGANVLTF
TRBJ2-3,TRBV4-2,16,CASSLTTGDSTDTQYF
TRBJ2-1,TRBV24-1,15,CATSDPVSGDNEQFF
TRBJ1-1,TRBV10-2,15,CASSAQRGANTEAFF
TRBJ2-3,TRBV4-1,16,CASSQAGASGVDTQYF
TRBJ2-1,TRBV10-3,16,CVISPGGAEGRNEQFF
TRBJ2-5,TRBV14,14,CASSQWDPEETQYF
TRBJ2-5,TRBV5-1,14,CASSFGTGVETQYF
TRBJ1-1,TRBV29-1,11,CSVRLRTEAFF
TRBJ2-5,TRBV6-2/TRBV6-3,12,CAGSYGRETQHF
TRBJ2-5,TRBV19,13,CASAGGAWETQYF
TRBJ2-7,TRBV11-1,14,CASRLGQSSYEQYF
TRBJ1-2,TRBV10-3,13,CAVSEMDSFGYTF
TRBJ2-7,TRBV6-5,15,CAGSSGTGGNTEQYF